Given below is one T cell receptor beta chain in context. The antigen remains undetermined. Germline values: CDR1 LNHDA, CDR2 SQIVND (reference sequence). This CDR3 is 18 amino acids long. Trimming removed 2 bases from V and 4 bases from J; junction bases left unmatched: 9. These data belong to a study of cytomegalovirus exposure and HLA in healthy donors. Study conclusions and caveats: Some TCR beta chains (around 160 of them) were listed as cytomegalovirus-associated. An assumption of roughly uniform sequencing depth across donors underlay the presence/absence analyses.

With 60 Vbeta and 13 Jbeta primers, the PCR was carried out. Here immunoSEQ multiplex PCR was the method, and the copy in TCRdb shows in-frame clones only, minus some. The profile shows 90,000 to 100,000 clones, about two thirds of them singletons. The rearrangement joins TRBV19 to TRBJ2-2, with 11 bases aligning to TRBD2. Sequencing input: PBMCs. The sequence was collected from a man in his forties or fifties in good health and CMV-seronegative. Here the CDR3 reads CASSIYLAGGEGTGELFF. The DNA of the CDR3 is TGTGCCAGTAGTATATACCTAGCGGGAGGAGAGGGCACCGGGGAGCTGTTTTTT.